Listed below are T cell receptor beta chains from one sample, sequenced in a study of Ad26.COV2.S vaccination and SARS-CoV-2 variants. The data were produced by immunoSEQ multiplex PCR, yet TCRdb's version contains in-frame clones alone and is incomplete. The data contain roughly 380,000 clones, roughly 94% of them singletons. The sample consisted of peripheral blood, taken after recovery from COVID-19. These receptors came from a human donor who had recovered from COVID-19. Each CDR3 is given with its conserved first and last residue. A D gene is named only where the DNA matches it firmly. A row's size may be missing; if present it is once, few, many or a size class.

J gene,clone size,V gene,CDR3 length,D gene,CDR3 DNA,CDR3 protein
TRBJ2-7,-,TRBV10-1,15,TRBD1,TGCGCCAGCAGTGCGCTCGGGACAGGGGGCGACGAGCAGTACTTC,CASSALGTGGDEQYF
TRBJ2-7,-,TRBV27,13,-,TGTGCCAGCAGGTTTAATGATAGGGGCGAGCAGTACTTC,CASRFNDRGEQYF
TRBJ1-3,few,TRBV11-2,14,-,TGTGCCAGCAGAACGGGACTTTTGGGGAACACCATATATTTT,CASRTGLLGNTIYF
TRBJ1-5,-,TRBV3-1/TRBV3-2,12,-,TGTGCCAGCAGCCAAGATAATTCGCCCCAGCATTTT,CASSQDNSPQHF
TRBJ2-7,-,TRBV27,13,-,TGTGCCAGCAGGAGAGACAAATTCTACGAGCAGTACTTC,CASRRDKFYEQYF
TRBJ2-3,-,TRBV10-3,13,TRBD2,TGTGCCATCAGCAAGCGGGGGGGAGATACGCAGTATTTT,CAISKRGGDTQYF
TRBJ1-1,-,TRBV19,15,-,TGTGCCACCAGTAACGGGGATCCTCGGTTCTCTGAAGCTTTCTTT,CATSNGDPRFSEAFF
TRBJ2-5,once,TRBV6-1,15,-,TGTGCCAGCAGTGAACCCGCAGCGGCTCAAGAGACCCAGTACTTC,CASSEPAAAQETQYF
TRBJ2-7,once,TRBV5-6,12,-,TGTGCCAGCAGCTTGACTGGATACGAGCAGTACTTC,CASSLTGYEQYF
TRBJ1-5,-,TRBV12-3/TRBV12-4,12,-,TGTGCCAGCAGTTTACAGTTCCAGCCCCAGCATTTT,CASSLQFQPQHF
TRBJ2-5,once,TRBV7-2,14,-,TGTGCCAGCAGTTTAGGGACTCTCCAAGAGACCCAGTACTTC,CASSLGTLQETQYF
TRBJ2-1,-,TRBV6-2/TRBV6-3,14,-,TGTGCCAGCAGCGCCACAAGCTCCTACAATGAGCAGTTCTTC,CASSATSSYNEQFF
TRBJ1-1,-,TRBV4-1,18,TRBD1,TGCGCCAGCAGCCTTCGGACCCACAGGGGAACTGGTGGGACTGAAGCTTTCTTT,CASSLRTHRGTGGTEAFF
TRBJ1-5,-,TRBV6-2/TRBV6-3,16,-,TGTGCCAGCAGTCGACCCCTGGAGCTTAGCAATCAGCCCCAGCATTTT,CASSRPLELSNQPQHF
TRBJ1-6,-,TRBV5-4,13,-,TGTGCCAGCAGCTGGCTACTCGATTCACCCCTCCACTTT,CASSWLLDSPLHF
TRBJ1-4,-,TRBV19,15,TRBD1,TGTGCCAGTAGTGGGAGGGACAGTCCTTCTGAAAAACTGTTTTTT,CASSGRDSPSEKLFF
TRBJ1-3,-,TRBV9,17,TRBD1,TGTGCCAGCAGCGTAGATTTACGGGCAGGGGGAGGAAACACCATATATTTT,CASSVDLRAGGGNTIYF
TRBJ1-1,-,TRBV6-6,14,-,TGTGCCAGCAGTTCCCTGCGGATGAACACTGAAGCTTTCTTT,CASSSLRMNTEAFF
TRBJ1-3,-,TRBV5-5,15,TRBD1,TGTGCCAGCAGCCCGGGACAGGGGAGAGGAAACACCATATATTTT,CASSPGQGRGNTIYF
TRBJ2-1,few,TRBV5-6,15,-,TGTGCCAGCAGCCCGGACGTGAGCTCCTACAATGAGCAGTTCTTC,CASSPDVSSYNEQFF
TRBJ2-5,-,TRBV7-2,16,TRBD2,TGTGCCAGCAGCTTAGCGTCTAGCGGGGGCCAAGAGACCCAGTACTTC,CASSLASSGGQETQYF
TRBJ2-1,-,TRBV10-1,14,-,TGCGCCAGCAGTGAGTGGCAGCCCCCTGGCGAGCAGTTCTTC,CASSEWQPPGEQFF
TRBJ2-3,-,TRBV27,15,-,TGTGCCAGCAGCCCTAAGGGGAGATTGGGAGATACGCAGTATTTT,CASSPKGRLGDTQYF
TRBJ2-1,-,TRBV7-2,12,-,TGTGCCAGCAGCCCCCCGTCCAACGAGCAGTTCTTC,CASSPPSNEQFF
TRBJ1-5,-,TRBV5-1,15,-,TGCGCCAGCAGCTTGGATCCCGCTATCAATCAGCCCCAGCATTTT,CASSLDPAINQPQHF
TRBJ2-1,-,TRBV6-6,16,TRBD2,TGTGCCAGCAGTTACGCGAAGACTAGCGGGGTTAATGAGCAGTTCTTC,CASSYAKTSGVNEQFF
TRBJ2-3,once,TRBV11-2,15,TRBD2,TGTGCCAGCAGCTCAGCGGGGGGCCGCACAGATACGCAGTATTTT,CASSSAGGRTDTQYF
TRBJ1-5,-,TRBV5-6,13,-,TGTGCCAGCAGCATTAAAGGGATTCAGCCCCAGCATTTT,CASSIKGIQPQHF
TRBJ1-3,-,TRBV7-2,15,-,TGTGCCAGCAGCCCCGCCGGGGGAGCGGGAAACACCATATATTTT,CASSPAGGAGNTIYF
TRBJ2-5,-,TRBV7-2,16,-,TGTGCCAGCAGCTTAGAACCTCGCGGGGCCCCCGGGACCCAGTACTTC,CASSLEPRGAPGTQYF
TRBJ2-1,-,TRBV29-1,11,-,TGCAGCGTTGAACAGTACAATGAGCAGTTCTTC,CSVEQYNEQFF
TRBJ2-2,-,TRBV3-1/TRBV3-2,15,TRBD1,TGTGCCAGCAGCCAATCCGTGACAGGGGCCGGGGAGCTGTTTTTT,CASSQSVTGAGELFF
TRBJ1-6,-,TRBV5-6,13,-,TGTGCCAGCAGCCCCCCAGGTTATTCACCCCTCCACTTT,CASSPPGYSPLHF
TRBJ2-5,-,TRBV14,15,-,TGTGCCAGCAGCCAAGATTCGGTCGGCCTGGGGACCCAGTACTTC,CASSQDSVGLGTQYF
TRBJ2-1,-,TRBV5-4,14,-,TGTGCCAGCAGCTTGGGTAGCGCCAGTAATGAGCAGTTCTTC,CASSLGSASNEQFF
TRBJ2-3,-,TRBV19,14,TRBD2,TGTGCCAGTAGGCAGACGGGGGGGCCAGATACGCAGTATTTT,CASRQTGGPDTQYF
TRBJ1-4,-,TRBV6-1,15,-,TGTGCCAGCAGTGACGATGGGATAGCTAATGAAAAACTGTTTTTT,CASSDDGIANEKLFF
TRBJ1-2,-,TRBV19,15,-,TGTGCCAGTAGTATAGACCGGAGTTCTAACTATGGCTACACCTTC,CASSIDRSSNYGYTF
TRBJ2-7,-,TRBV18,14,-,TGTGCCAGCTCACCGGGCAGGGGTAAATACGAGCAGTACTTC,CASSPGRGKYEQYF
TRBJ2-1,once,TRBV6-5,16,TRBD2,TGTGCCAGCAGTTACCGTTGGCGGGGGGCCGACAATGAGCAGTTCTTC,CASSYRWRGADNEQFF
TRBJ1-2,-,TRBV6-5,14,-,TGTGCCAGCAGTTACTCGAGAAGGGACTATGGCTACACCTTC,CASSYSRRDYGYTF
TRBJ1-2,-,TRBV10-3,18,-,TGTGCCATCAGTGACGTCTGGCAGGGGACCGGGGGAGTCGATGGCTACACCTTC,CAISDVWQGTGGVDGYTF
TRBJ1-5,once,TRBV15,15,TRBD1,TGTGCCACCAGCGGCAGGACAGGGTTGGGGCAGCCCCAGCATTTT,CATSGRTGLGQPQHF
TRBJ2-3,once,TRBV7-9,14,-,TGTGCCAGCAGCTTTGGGCAGGGCACAGATACGCAGTATTTT,CASSFGQGTDTQYF
TRBJ2-2,once,TRBV4-2,16,-,TGTGCCAGCAGCCAGTTAGGAGGGGCGCTAACCGGGGAGCTGTTTTTT,CASSQLGGALTGELFF
TRBJ1-2,-,TRBV2,15,TRBD1,TGTGCCAGCAGTGAAATGAGGGGGCGCTTCTATGGCTACACCTTC,CASSEMRGRFYGYTF
TRBJ2-7,-,TRBV2,14,-,TGTGCCAGCAATAGGGAATCCGTCCCCTACGAGCAGTACTTC,CASNRESVPYEQYF
TRBJ2-3,-,TRBV5-1,18,TRBD1,TGCGCCAGCAGCTTGGAAGGGACAGGGGGCAGGGCAACAGATACGCAGTATTTT,CASSLEGTGGRATDTQYF
TRBJ1-4,-,TRBV19,11,-,TGTGCCACCAAAGGGCGCGCCGGTCGGTTTTTT,CATKGRAGRFF
TRBJ2-3,-,TRBV25-1,16,-,TGTGCCAGCAGTGAATCCAGGACCCCCTCGCCAGATACGCAGTATTTT,CASSESRTPSPDTQYF
TRBJ1-2,-,TRBV11-2,17,-,TGTGCCAGCACGGCGGGTAGGGCCGTATTACGGGCGTATGGCTACACCTTC,CASTAGRAVLRAYGYTF
TRBJ1-4,-,TRBV18,15,-,TGTGCCACCATCGGGGGCTCAGGAACTAATGAAAAACTGTTTTTT,CATIGGSGTNEKLFF
TRBJ1-2,-,TRBV5-6,13,-,TGTGCCAGCAGCTTGGGGGCAGGGGATGGCTACACCTTC,CASSLGAGDGYTF
TRBJ2-7,-,TRBV6-1,15,TRBD2,TGTGCCAGCAGTGAAGTCGGGGGGAGGGGAGTTGAGCAGTACTTC,CASSEVGGRGVEQYF
TRBJ1-5,few,TRBV27,15,-,TGTGCCAGCAGTTCGACAGGCCCCCTCGATCAGCCCCAGCATTTT,CASSSTGPLDQPQHF
TRBJ1-5,-,TRBV12-5,16,-,TGTGCTAGTGGTTTGACCACAGGGAGCGGCAATCAGCCCCAGCATTTT,CASGLTTGSGNQPQHF
TRBJ2-3,once,TRBV19,12,-,TGTGCCAGTAGTCTCTCCCCAGATACGCAGTATTTT,CASSLSPDTQYF
TRBJ1-1,few,TRBV4-2,14,-,TGTGCCAGCAGCGCCTTCCTGGGAAACACTGAAGCTTTCTTT,CASSAFLGNTEAFF
TRBJ1-1,-,TRBV5-1,14,-,TGCGCCAGCAGCTTGGTAGGCCAGGGGCGAGAAGCTTTCTTT,CASSLVGQGREAFF
TRBJ1-4,-,TRBV7-2,14,-,TGTGCCAGCAGCATAGGAGCAACTAATGAAAAACTGTTTTTT,CASSIGATNEKLFF